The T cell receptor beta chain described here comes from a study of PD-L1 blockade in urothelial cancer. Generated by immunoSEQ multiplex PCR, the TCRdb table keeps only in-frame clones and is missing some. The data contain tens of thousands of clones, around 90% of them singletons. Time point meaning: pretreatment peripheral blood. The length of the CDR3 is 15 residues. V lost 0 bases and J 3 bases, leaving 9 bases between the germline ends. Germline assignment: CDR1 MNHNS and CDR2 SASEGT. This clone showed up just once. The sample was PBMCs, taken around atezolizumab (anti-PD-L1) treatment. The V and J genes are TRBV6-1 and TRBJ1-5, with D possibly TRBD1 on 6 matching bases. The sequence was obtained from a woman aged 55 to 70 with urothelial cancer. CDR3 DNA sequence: TGTGCCAGCAGTGAAGCTCAGGGGATCAATCAGCCCCAGCATTTT. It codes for CASSEAQGINQPQHF.